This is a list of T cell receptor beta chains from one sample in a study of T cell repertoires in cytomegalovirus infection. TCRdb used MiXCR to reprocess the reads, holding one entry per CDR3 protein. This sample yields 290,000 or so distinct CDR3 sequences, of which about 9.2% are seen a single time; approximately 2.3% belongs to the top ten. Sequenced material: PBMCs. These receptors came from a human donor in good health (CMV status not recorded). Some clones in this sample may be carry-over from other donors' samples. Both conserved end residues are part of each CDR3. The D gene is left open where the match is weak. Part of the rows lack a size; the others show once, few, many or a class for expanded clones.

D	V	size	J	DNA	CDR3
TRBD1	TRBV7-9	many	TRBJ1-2	TGTGCCAGCAGCAGGTCGGGACAGGGGGATGGCTACACCTTC	CASSRSGQGDGYTF
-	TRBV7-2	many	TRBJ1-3	TGTGCCAGCAGCCTCACATTATTCGGAAACACCATATATTTT	CASSLTLFGNTIYF
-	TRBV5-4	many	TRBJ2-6	TGTGCCAGCAGCTTTCGTGGCCGCCTAAACTCTGGGGCCAACGTCCTGACTTTC	CASSFRGRLNSGANVLTF
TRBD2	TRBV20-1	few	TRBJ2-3	TGCAGCCCCCCGCTAGCGGGGGCAGATACGCAGTATTTT	CSPPLAGADTQYF
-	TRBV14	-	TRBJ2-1	TGTGCCAGCAGCTTACAAGCAAGCTCCTACAATGAGCAGTTCTTC	CASSLQASSYNEQFF
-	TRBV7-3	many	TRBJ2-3	TGTGCCAGCAGCCGGGCCCCCAATGACGATACGCAGTATTTT	CASSRAPNDDTQYF
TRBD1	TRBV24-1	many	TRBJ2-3	TGTGCCACCAGCGACCCGAGAGGGGGCGAGACAGATACGCAGTATTTT	CATSDPRGGETDTQYF
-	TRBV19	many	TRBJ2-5	TGTGCCAGTAGTATGGTAGGGATACAGACCCAGTACTTC	CASSMVGIQTQYF
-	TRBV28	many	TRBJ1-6	TGTGCCAGCGGAGTCTCTTCGGGGACGTTCAATTCACCCCTCCACTTT	CASGVSSGTFNSPLHF
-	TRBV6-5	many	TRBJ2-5	TGTGCCAGCAGTTACCGGACAGGGAGGGAAGAGACCCAGTACTTC	CASSYRTGREETQYF
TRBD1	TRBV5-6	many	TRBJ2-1	TGTGCCAGCAGCCAACAGGGGGGCTCCTACAATGAGCAGTTCTTC	CASSQQGGSYNEQFF